Shown below are 11 T cell receptor beta chains from a single sample sequenced in a study of T cells after yellow fever vaccination. TCRdb reprocessed the 5' RACE reads with MiXCR, giving one entry per CDR3 protein. The sample records 250,000 to 350,000 distinct CDR3 sequences, 8.7% being singletons. The material sequenced was CD4+ T cells sorted from PBMCs, taken 5 days after the yellow fever booster vaccination. All receptors derive from a man aged 18-30 years who received the YFV17D yellow fever vaccine.

The J gene is TRBJ1-1, the V gene TRBV4-3; TRBD1 is a possible D gene (5 bases). CDR3 length: 13 amino acids. Germline V CDR1 and CDR2: LGHNA, YSLEER. V was clipped by 0 bases and J by 11 bases, with 13 bases between them. This CDR3 reads CASSQESGTPAFF. Here the CDR3 DNA reads TGCGCCAGCAGCCAAGAGTCAGGGACGCCGGCTTTCTTT.

Ten or more counts support this clonotype. This chain links TRBV2 with TRBJ1-5; tentatively, D is TRBD1 (6 bases). Trimming removed 6 bases at V and 6 bases at J, with 12 bases between. CDR1 and CDR2 (germline): SNHLY, FYNNEI. The CDR3 is made up of 13 amino acids. The CDR3 reads CASRQGGGQPQHF. The CDR3 coding sequence is TGTGCCAGCAGACAGGGAGGGGGTCAGCCCCAGCATTTT.

The chain carries TRBV5-1 and TRBJ2-5; 7 bases line up with TRBD2. CDR1 is SGHRS, CDR2 YFSETQ, per germline. The CDR3 has 16 residues. V lost 4 bases to trimming and J lost 2 bases; unmatched junction nucleotides: 11. For the CDR3, the DNA is TGCGCCAGCAGCAATGGACTAGATTGGGGTCAAGAGACCCAGTACTTC. This encodes CASSNGLDWGQETQYF.

This clonotype was seen a few times. The gene calls are TRBV24-1 and TRBJ2-1; 9 bases fit TRBD1. The CDR3 loop spans 16 amino acids. Germline V gene lookup returns CDR1 KGHDR and CDR2 SFDVKD. V lost 1 base and J lost 7; bases outside the gene matches: 7. CDR3 region: CATSDLRTGGKNEQFF. The CDR3 DNA is TGTGCCACCAGTGATTTACGCACAGGGGGCAAGAATGAGCAGTTCTTC.

V usage is TRBV7-2 and J usage is TRBJ2-1, with TRBD1 matching over 8 bases. Trimming at V came to 5 bases and at J to 12 bases, leaving 9 bases not matched to a gene. Germline CDR1 reads SGHTA; CDR2 reads FQGNSA. The CDR3 consists of 13 residues. The DNA of the CDR3 is TGTGCCAGCAGCACTACTCCAGGGGGCTCGCAGTTCTTC. Its translation: CASSTTPGGSQFF.

This clonotype occurred many times. The chain's CDR3 is CASRPRGLETQYF. The CDR3, as DNA: TGCGCCAGCAGACCGCGAGGTTTGGAGACCCAGTACTTC. V gene TRBV5-1 combines with J gene TRBJ2-5; no firm D call. CDR3 length equals 13 residues. The V and J ends lost 5 bases and 5 bases respectively, with 13 bases between them. CDR1 and CDR2 (germline): SGHRS, YFSETQ.

J is TRBJ1-6 and V is TRBV12-3 or TRBV12-4; D is perhaps TRBD1 (5 bases). This CDR3 contains 14 residues. With 5 bases removed from V and 6 bases from J, the gap between germline ends came to 11 bases. The CDR3 loop reads CASSPQGVNSPLHF. The CDR3 DNA is TGTGCCAGCAGTCCCCAGGGAGTTAATTCACCCCTCCACTTT.

This clonotype occurred a few times. This chain links TRBV5-4 with TRBJ1-2, with a possible D match to TRBD1 (5 bases). The CDR3 covers 15 residues. Trimming took off 6 bases at V and 8 bases at J, with 23 bases between the two ends. Germline CDR1 SGHNT, CDR2 YYREEE (reference sequence). The CDR3 DNA follows: TGTGCCAGCACAACTATGGGACTGTCCCAAGGGGGCTACACCTTC. Amino acids: CASTTMGLSQGGYTF.

This clonotype has a handful of counts. The chain is built from TRBV20-1 and TRBJ2-5; TRBD1 might be the D (6 bases). This CDR3 is built from 13 residues. CDR1 is DFQATT, CDR2 SNEGSKA, per germline (reference sequence). V gave up 2 bases and J gave up 5 bases, with 12 bases separating them. The CDR3 loop reads CSARLDSRETQYF. CDR3 nucleotides: TGCAGTGCTAGATTGGACAGTCGGGAGACCCAGTACTTC.

This chain connects TRBV29-1 to TRBJ2-1, with D unresolved. Trimming cost V 4 bases and J 4 bases, with 11 bases left between them. The CDR3 is 13 amino acids. In germline, CDR1 is SQVTM, CDR2 ANQGSEA. The CDR3 region has the DNA TGCAGCGTTGTAAGTCTAGTTTACAATGAGCAGTTCTTC. Protein sequence: CSVVSLVYNEQFF.

This clonotype has a handful of counts. V gene TRBV29-1 combines with J gene TRBJ1-2; D is unresolved. The V end was cut by 6 bases, the J end by 0 bases, with 14 bases between. The CDR3 covers 14 residues. Germline-derived CDR1 and CDR2 are SQVTM and ANQGSEA. The CDR3 region has the DNA TGCAGCGTCCGCGAGGTGGGAGCTAACTATGGCTACACCTTC. It encodes CSVREVGANYGYTF.